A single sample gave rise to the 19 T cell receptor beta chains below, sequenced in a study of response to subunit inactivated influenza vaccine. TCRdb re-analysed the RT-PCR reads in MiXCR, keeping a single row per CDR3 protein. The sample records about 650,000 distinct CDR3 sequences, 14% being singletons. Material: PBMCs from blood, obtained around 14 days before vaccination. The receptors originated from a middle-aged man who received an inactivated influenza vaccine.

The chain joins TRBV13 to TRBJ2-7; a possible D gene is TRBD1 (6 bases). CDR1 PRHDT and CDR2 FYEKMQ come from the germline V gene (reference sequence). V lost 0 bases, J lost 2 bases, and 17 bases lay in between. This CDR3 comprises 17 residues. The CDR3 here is CASSLGRTAQMTYEQYF. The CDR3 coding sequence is TGTGCCAGCAGCTTAGGCCGGACAGCCCAGATGACCTACGAGCAGTACTTC.

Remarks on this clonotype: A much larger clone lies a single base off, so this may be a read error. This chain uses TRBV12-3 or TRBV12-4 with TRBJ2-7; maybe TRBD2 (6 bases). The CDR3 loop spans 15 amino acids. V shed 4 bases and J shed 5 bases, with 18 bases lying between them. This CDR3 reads CASSSGTLTSNEQYF. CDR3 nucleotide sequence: TGTGCCAGCAGTTCCGGGACTCTAACTAGCAACGAGCAGTACTTC.

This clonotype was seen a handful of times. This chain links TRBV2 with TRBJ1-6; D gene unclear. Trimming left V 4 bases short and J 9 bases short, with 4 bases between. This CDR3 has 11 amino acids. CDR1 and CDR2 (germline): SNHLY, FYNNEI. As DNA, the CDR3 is TGTGCCAGCAGTGGAAGTTCACCCCTCCACTTT. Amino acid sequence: CASSGSSPLHF.

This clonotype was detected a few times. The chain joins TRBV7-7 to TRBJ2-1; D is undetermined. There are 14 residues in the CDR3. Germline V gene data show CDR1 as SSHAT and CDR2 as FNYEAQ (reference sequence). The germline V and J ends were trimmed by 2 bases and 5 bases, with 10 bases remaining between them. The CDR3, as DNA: TGTGCCAGCAGCTTACCCCGGATTAACAATGAGCAGTTCTTC. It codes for CASSLPRINNEQFF.

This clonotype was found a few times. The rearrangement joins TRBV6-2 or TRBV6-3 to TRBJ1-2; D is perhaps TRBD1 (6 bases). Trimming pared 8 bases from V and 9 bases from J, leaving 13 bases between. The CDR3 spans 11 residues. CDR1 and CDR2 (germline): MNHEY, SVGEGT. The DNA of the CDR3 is TGTGCCAGCGGGGGCAGTGGACGCTACACCTTC. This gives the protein CASGGSGRYTF.

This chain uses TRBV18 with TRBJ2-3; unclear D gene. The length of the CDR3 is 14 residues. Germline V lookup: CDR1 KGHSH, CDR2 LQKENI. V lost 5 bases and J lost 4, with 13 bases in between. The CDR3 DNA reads TGTGCCAGCTCAACCAACCGGGCTGCAGATACGCAGTATTTT. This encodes CASSTNRAADTQYF. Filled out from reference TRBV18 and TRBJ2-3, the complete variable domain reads NAGVMQNPRHLVRRRGQEARLRCSPMKGHSHVYWYRQLPEEGLKFMVYLQKENIIDESGMPKERFSAEFPKEGPSILRIQQVVRGDSAAYFCASSTNRAADTQYFGPGTRLTVL.

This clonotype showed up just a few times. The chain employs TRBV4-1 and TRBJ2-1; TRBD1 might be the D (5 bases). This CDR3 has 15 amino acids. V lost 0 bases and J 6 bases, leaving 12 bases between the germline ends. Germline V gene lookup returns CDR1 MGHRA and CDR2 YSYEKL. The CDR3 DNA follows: TGCGCCAGCAGCCAAGATCTTGACAGACGCAATGAGCAGTTCTTC. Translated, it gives CASSQDLDRRNEQFF.

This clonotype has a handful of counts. In nucleotides, the CDR3 is TGTGCCAGCAGCCTCATCAAGGGGGCCCAGCAGTTCTTC. Residues: CASSLIKGAQQFF. This chain uses TRBV11-3 with TRBJ2-1, with 7 bases matching TRBD1. The germline gives CDR1 SGHNT, CDR2 YENEEA. This CDR3 region has 13 residues. Unmatched junction bases numbered 9, after V lost 5 bases and J lost 11 bases. The variable domain in full, completed from reference TRBV11-3 and TRBJ2-1, reads EAGVVQSPRYKIIEKKQPVAFWCNPISGHNTLYWYLQNLGQGPELLIRYENEEAVDDSQLPKDRFSAERLKGVDSTLKIQPAELGDSAVYLCASSLIKGAQQFFGPGTRLTVL.

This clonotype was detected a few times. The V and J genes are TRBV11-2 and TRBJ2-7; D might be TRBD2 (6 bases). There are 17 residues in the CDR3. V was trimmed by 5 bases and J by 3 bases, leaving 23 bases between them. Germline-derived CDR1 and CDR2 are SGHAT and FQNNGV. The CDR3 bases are TGTGCCAGCAGCCTCCAGGACGGGGGATACCTCGTCTACGAGCAGTACTTC. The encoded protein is CASSLQDGGYLVYEQYF.

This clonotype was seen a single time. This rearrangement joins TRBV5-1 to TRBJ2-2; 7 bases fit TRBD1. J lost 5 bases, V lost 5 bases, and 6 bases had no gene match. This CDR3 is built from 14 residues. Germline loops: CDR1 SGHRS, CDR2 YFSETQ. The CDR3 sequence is CASRRDRDTGELFF. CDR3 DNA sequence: TGCGCCAGCAGGCGTGACAGGGATACCGGGGAGCTGTTTTTT.

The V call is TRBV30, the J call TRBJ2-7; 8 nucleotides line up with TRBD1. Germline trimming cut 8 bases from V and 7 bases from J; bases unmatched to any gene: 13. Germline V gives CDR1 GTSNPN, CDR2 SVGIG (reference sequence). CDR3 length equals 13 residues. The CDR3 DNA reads TGTGCCGGGTGTTCTGGACAGGGTGGTGAGCAGTACTTC. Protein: CAGCSGQGGEQYF.

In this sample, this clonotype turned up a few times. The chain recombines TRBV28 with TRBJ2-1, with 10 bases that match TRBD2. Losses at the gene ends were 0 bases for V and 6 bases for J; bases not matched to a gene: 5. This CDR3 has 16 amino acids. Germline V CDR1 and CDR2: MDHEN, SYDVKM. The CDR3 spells CASSLWSLAGANEQFF. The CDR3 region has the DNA TGTGCCAGCAGTTTATGGTCCCTAGCGGGAGCCAATGAGCAGTTCTTC.

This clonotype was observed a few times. The CDR3 region is CSVEYRDRASYEQYF. The CDR3 DNA is TGCAGCGTCGAATACCGGGACAGGGCTTCCTACGAGCAGTACTTC. The rearrangement uses TRBV29-1 and TRBJ2-7, with 9 bases fitting TRBD1. Germline V gene lookup returns CDR1 SQVTM and CDR2 ANQGSEA. This CDR3 region has 15 residues. The junction had 10 bases not matched to a gene; V was cut back by 6 bases and J by 1 base.

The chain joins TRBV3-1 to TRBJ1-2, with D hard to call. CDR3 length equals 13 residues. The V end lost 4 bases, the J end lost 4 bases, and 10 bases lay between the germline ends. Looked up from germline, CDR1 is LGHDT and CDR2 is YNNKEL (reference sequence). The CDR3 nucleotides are TGTGCCAGCAGCCCCCCCGGGTTCTATGGCTACACCTTC. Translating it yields CASSPPGFYGYTF.

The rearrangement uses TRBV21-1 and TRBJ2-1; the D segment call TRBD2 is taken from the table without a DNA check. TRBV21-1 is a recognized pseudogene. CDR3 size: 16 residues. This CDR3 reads CASSPQTSGSYNEQFF. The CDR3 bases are TGTGCCAGCAGCCCTCAGACTAGCGGGAGTTACAATGAGCAGTTCTTC.

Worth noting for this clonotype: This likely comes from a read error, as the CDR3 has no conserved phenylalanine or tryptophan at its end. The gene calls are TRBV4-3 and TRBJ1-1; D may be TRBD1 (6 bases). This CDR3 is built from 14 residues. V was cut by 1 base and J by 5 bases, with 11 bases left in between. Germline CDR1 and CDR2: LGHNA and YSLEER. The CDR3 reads CASSQVTRGTEAFL. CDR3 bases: TGCGCCAGCAGCCAAGTTACAAGGGGGACTGAAGCTTTCCTT.

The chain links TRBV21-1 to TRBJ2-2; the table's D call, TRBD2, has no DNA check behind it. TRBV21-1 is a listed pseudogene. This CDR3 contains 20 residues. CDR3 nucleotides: TGTGCCAGCAGCAAAGGGGCCGAACTAGCGGGAGACTACTACACCGGGGAGCTGTTTTTT. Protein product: CASSKGAELAGDYYTGELFF.

CDR3 loop: CATRAGSYQETQYF. The CDR3 nucleotides are TGCGCCACCAGAGCGGGATCGTACCAAGAGACCCAGTACTTC. The rearrangement links TRBV5-1 to TRBJ2-5; 7 bases align to TRBD2. The CDR3 spans 14 residues. In germline, CDR1 is SGHRS, CDR2 YFSETQ. J gave up 0 bases and V 9 bases, and 8 bases lay outside the gene matches.

CDR3 nucleotides: TGTGCCAGCAGATCAAGGGAAGGTTTCTATGAGCAGTTCTTC. Translated, it gives CASRSREGFYEQFF. V gene TRBV6-2 or TRBV6-3 combines with J gene TRBJ2-1; D call uncertain. Deletions cut 6 bases from V and 8 bases from J, with 17 bases between. The germline gives CDR1 MNHEY, CDR2 SVGEGT. The CDR3 runs 14 residues.